This T cell receptor (beta chain) stems from a study of T cell responses to AZD1222 COVID-19 vaccine. Findings and limits, study-wide: Baseline antibody screening turned up just a handful of seropositive AZD1222 recipients.

Worth noting for this clone: Its antigen is not known.

Trimming removed 5 bases from V and 0 bases from J, with 13 bases in between. This CDR3 comprises 15 residues. CDR1 and CDR2 (germline): SEHNR, FQNEAQ (reference sequence). Profiled with immunoSEQ multiplex PCR; TCRdb holds only in-frame clones, not every one. This table holds around 130,000 clones, 70% to 90% found once. This TCR derives from an adult who received the AZD1222 COVID-19 vaccine. Sample: peripheral blood, taken 28 days after the second AZD1222 dose. The chain is built from TRBV7-9 and TRBJ1-1, with TRBD1 as a possible D gene (5 bases). CDR3 residues: CASSPRDRLNTEAFF. The DNA for the CDR3 is TGTGCCAGCAGCCCTCGGGACCGCCTGAACACTGAAGCTTTCTTT.